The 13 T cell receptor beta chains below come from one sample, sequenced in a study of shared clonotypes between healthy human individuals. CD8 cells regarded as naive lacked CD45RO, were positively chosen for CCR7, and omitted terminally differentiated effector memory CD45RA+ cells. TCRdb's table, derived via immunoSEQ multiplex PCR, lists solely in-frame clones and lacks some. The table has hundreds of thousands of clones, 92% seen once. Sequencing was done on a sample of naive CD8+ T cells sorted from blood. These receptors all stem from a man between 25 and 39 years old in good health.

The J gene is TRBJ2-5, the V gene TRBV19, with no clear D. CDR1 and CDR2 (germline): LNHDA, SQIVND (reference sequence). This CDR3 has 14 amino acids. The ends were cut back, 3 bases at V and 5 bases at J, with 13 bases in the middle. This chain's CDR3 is CASSMGIGDETQYF. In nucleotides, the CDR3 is TGTGCCAGTAGTATGGGTATTGGGGATGAGACCCAGTACTTC.

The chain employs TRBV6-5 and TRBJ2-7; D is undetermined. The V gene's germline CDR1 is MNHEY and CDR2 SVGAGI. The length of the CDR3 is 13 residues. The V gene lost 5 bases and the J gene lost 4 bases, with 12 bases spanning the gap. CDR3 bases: TGTGCCAGCAGTACCGATTCTATATACGAGCAGTACTTC. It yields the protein CASSTDSIYEQYF.

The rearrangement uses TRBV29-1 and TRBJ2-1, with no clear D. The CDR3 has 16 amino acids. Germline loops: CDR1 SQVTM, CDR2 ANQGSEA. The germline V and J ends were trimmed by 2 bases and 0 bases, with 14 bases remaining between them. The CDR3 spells CSVEPPERSSYNEQFF. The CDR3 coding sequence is TGCAGCGTTGAACCCCCCGAGAGGAGCTCCTACAATGAGCAGTTCTTC.

CDR3 region: CASSLSGPGKTEAFF. Written as DNA, the CDR3 is TGTGCCAGCAGCTTAAGCGGTCCAGGGAAGACTGAAGCTTTCTTT. This chain joins TRBV7-3 and TRBJ1-1; TRBD1 is a possible D gene (5 bases). V dropped 1 base and J dropped 5 bases, with 14 bases sitting between them. The CDR3 is made up of 15 amino acids. Germline CDR1 is SGHTA and CDR2 is FQGTGA.

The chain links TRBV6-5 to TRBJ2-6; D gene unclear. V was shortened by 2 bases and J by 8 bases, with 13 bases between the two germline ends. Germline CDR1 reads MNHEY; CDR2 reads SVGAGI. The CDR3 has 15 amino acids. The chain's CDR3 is CASSYSRRVTNVLTF. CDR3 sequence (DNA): TGTGCCAGCAGTTACAGTAGAAGAGTGACCAACGTCCTGACTTTC.

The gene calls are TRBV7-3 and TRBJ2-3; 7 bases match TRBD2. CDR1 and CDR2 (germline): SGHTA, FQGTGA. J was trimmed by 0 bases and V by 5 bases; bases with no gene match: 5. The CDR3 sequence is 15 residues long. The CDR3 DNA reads TGTGCCAGCAGCCGCGGACTAGAGAGCACAGATACGCAGTATTTT. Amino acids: CASSRGLESTDTQYF.

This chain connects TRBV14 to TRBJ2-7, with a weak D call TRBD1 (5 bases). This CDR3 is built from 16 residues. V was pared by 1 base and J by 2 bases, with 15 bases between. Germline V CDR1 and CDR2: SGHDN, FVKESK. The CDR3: CASSQAAGKIAYEQYF. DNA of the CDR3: TGTGCCAGCAGCCAAGCAGCAGGGAAGATAGCCTACGAGCAGTACTTC. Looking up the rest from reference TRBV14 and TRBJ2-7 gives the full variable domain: EAGVTQFPSHSVIEKGQTVTLRCDPISGHDNLYWYRRVMGKEIKFLLHFVKESKQDESGMPNNRFLAERTGGTYSTLKVQPAELEDSGVYFCASSQAAGKIAYEQYFGPGTRLTVT.

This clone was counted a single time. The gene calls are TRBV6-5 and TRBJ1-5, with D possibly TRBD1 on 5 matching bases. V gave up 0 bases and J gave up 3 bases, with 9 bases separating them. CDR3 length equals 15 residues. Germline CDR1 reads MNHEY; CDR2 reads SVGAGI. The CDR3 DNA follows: TGTGCCAGCAGTTACTCGAAGACAGCCAATCAGCCCCAGCATTTT. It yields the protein CASSYSKTANQPQHF.

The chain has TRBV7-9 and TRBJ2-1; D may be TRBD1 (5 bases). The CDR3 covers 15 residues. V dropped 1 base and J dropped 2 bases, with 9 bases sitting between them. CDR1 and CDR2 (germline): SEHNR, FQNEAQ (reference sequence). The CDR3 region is CASSLEQAPYNEQFF. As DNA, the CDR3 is TGTGCCAGCAGCTTAGAACAGGCCCCCTACAATGAGCAGTTCTTC.

CDR3 region: CASSLDPTGYDTGELFF. CDR3 coding DNA: TGTGCCAGCAGCTTAGACCCTACAGGGTACGACACCGGGGAGCTGTTTTTT. The chain combines TRBV7-9 with TRBJ2-2; tentatively, D is TRBD1 (6 bases). V was shortened by 1 base and J by 3 bases, with 15 bases between the two germline ends. The CDR3 loop spans 17 amino acids. Germline V CDR1 and CDR2: SEHNR, FQNEAQ (reference sequence). Together with reference TRBV7-9 and TRBJ2-2, the CDR3 gives the full variable domain: DTGVSQNPRHKITKRGQNVTFRCDPISEHNRLYWYRQTLGQGPEFLTYFQNEAQLEKSRLLSDRFSAERPKGSFSTLEIQRTEQGDSAMYLCASSLDPTGYDTGELFFGEGSRLTVL.

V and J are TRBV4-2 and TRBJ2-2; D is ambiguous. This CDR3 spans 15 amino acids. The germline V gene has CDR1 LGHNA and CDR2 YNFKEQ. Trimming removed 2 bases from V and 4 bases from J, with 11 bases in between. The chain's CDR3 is CASSQSSVGTGELFF. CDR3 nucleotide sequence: TGTGCCAGCAGCCAAAGTTCCGTTGGCACCGGGGAGCTGTTTTTT.

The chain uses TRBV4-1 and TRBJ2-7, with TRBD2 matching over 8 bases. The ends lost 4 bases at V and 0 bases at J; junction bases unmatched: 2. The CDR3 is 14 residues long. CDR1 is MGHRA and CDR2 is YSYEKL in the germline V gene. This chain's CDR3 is CASSLLAGSYEQYF. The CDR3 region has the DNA TGCGCCAGCAGCCTTCTAGCGGGCTCCTACGAGCAGTACTTC.

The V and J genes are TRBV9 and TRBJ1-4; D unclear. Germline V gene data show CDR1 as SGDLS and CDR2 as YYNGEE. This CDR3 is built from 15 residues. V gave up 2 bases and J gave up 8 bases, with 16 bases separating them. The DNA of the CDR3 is TGTGCCAGCAGCGTTTACGGGCAGGTTGACGAAAAACTGTTTTTT. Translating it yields CASSVYGQVDEKLFF.